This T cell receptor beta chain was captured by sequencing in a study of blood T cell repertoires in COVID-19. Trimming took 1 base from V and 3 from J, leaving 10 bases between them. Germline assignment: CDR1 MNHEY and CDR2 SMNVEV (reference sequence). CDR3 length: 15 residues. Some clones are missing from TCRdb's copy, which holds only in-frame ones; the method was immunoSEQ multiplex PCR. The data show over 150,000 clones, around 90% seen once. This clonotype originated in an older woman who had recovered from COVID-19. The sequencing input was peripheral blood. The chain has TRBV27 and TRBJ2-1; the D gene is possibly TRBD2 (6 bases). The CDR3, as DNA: TGTGCCAGCAGTTTATTTGGTAGCGGCTACAATGAGCAGTTCTTC. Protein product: CASSLFGSGYNEQFF.